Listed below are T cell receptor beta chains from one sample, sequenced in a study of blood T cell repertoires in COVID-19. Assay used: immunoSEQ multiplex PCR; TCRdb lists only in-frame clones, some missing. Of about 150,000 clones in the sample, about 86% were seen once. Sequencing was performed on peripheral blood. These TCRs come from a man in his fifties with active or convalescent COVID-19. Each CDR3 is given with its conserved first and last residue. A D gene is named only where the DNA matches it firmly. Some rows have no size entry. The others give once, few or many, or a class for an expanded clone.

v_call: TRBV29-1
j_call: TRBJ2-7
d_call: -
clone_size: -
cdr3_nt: TGCAGCGTTCAAAGTAGGGTTGGAGGACTCGAGCAGTACTTC
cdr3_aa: CSVQSRVGGLEQYF

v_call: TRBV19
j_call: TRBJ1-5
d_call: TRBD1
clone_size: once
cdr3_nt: TGTGCCAGTAGTATGGGACAGGGGGGCAATCAGCCCCAGCATTTT
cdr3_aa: CASSMGQGGNQPQHF

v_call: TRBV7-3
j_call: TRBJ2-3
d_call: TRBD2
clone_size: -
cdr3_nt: TGTGCCAGCAGCTTAACGTCTAGCGGGTGGGATACGCAGTATTTT
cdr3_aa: CASSLTSSGWDTQYF

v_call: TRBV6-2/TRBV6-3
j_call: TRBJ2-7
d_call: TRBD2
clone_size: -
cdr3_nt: TGTGCCAGCAGTTACGCGCACCCAGGGACTAGCGGGGGCTACGAGCAGTACTTC
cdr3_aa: CASSYAHPGTSGGYEQYF

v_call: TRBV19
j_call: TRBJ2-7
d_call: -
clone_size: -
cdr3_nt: TGTGCCAGTAGCCCAACGAGAAGCTCCTACGAGCAGTACTTC
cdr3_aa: CASSPTRSSYEQYF

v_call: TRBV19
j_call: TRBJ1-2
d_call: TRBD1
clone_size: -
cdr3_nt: TGTGCCAGTAGTATTAGTCCAGGGGGGATTCCATATGGCTACACCTTC
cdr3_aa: CASSISPGGIPYGYTF

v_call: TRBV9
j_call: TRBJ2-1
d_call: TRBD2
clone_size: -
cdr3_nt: TGTGCCAGCAGCGTAGTAGCGGGAGCGGGGAATGAGCAGTTCTTC
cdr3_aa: CASSVVAGAGNEQFF

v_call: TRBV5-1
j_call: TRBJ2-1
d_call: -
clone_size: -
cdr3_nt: TGCGCCAGCAGATCTTCCGGTAATGAGCAGTTCTTC
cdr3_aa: CASRSSGNEQFF

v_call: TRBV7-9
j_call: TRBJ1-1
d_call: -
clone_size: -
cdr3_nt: TGTGCCAGCAGCACCCTGGGACACCCTAACACTGAAGCTTTCTTT
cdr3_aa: CASSTLGHPNTEAFF

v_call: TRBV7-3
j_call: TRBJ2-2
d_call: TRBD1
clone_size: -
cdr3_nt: TGTGCCAGCAGCGAACAGGGGGCGGCCGGGGAGCTGTTTTTT
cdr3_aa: CASSEQGAAGELFF

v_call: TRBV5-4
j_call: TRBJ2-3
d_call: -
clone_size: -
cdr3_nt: TGTGCCAGCAGCGACCGTCCGGGATCCGGAATCGATACGCAGTATTTT
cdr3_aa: CASSDRPGSGIDTQYF

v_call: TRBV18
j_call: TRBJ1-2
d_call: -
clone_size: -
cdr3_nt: TGTGCCAGCTCACCGACGGGGATTGATGGCTACACCTTC
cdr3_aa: CASSPTGIDGYTF

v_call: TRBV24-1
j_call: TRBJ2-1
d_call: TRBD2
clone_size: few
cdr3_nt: TGTGCCACCAGTGATTCGATCGGACTAGCGGCCCACAATGAGCAGTTCTTC
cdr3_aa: CATSDSIGLAAHNEQFF

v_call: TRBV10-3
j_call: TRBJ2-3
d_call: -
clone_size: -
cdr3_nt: TGTGCCATCGAGGCAGGGGCAAGTAGCACAGATACGCAGTATTTT
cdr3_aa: CAIEAGASSTDTQYF

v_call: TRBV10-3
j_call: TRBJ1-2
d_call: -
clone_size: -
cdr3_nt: TGTGCCATCAGGGGGACACTTGGAACTGCGGATGGCTACACCTTC
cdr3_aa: CAIRGTLGTADGYTF

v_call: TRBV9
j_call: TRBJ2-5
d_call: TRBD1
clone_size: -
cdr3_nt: TGTGCCAGCAGCCAATGGACAGGGGGGGAAGAGACCCAGTACTTC
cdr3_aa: CASSQWTGGEETQYF

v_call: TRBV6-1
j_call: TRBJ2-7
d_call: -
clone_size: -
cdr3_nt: TGTGCCAGCAGTGCGCAGGCCGACGAGCAGTACTTC
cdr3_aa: CASSAQADEQYF

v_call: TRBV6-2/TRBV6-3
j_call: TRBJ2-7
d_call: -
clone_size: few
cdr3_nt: TGTGCCAGCAGTTCCGGGGACACCTCCTACGAGCAGTACTTC
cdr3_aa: CASSSGDTSYEQYF

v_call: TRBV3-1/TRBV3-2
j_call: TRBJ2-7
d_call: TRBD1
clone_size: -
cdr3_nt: TGTGCCAGCAGTCAAGAGAGGACAGGGGTTATCTTC
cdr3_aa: CASSQERTGVIF

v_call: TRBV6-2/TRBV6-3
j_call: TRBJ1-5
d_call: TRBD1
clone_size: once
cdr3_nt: TGTGCCAGCAGTTACTCGATGGGACAGGATACTTATAGCAATCAGCCCCAGCATTTT
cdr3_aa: CASSYSMGQDTYSNQPQHF

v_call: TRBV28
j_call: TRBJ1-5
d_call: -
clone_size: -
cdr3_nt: TGTGCCAGCAGTACTCAGGGTGAGGGCAATCAGCCCCAGCATTTT
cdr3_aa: CASSTQGEGNQPQHF

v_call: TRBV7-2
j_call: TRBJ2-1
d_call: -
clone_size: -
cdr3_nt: TGTGCCAGCAGCTCCGGGGTAGGAGATGAGCAGTTCTTC
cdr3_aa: CASSSGVGDEQFF

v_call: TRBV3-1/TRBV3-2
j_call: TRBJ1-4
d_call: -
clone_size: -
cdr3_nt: TGTGCCAGCAGCCAACCCGGGACTGGGGGGGAAAAACTGTTTTTT
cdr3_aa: CASSQPGTGGEKLFF

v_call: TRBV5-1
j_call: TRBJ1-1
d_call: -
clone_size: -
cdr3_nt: TGCGCCAGCAGCTTGGTGGGCAGGGATGAAGCTTTCTTT
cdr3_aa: CASSLVGRDEAFF

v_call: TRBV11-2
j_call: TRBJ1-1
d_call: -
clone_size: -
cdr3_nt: TGTGCCAGTAGCCAGGTTTATGGAAAGTTCACTGAAGCTTTCTTT
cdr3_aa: CASSQVYGKFTEAFF

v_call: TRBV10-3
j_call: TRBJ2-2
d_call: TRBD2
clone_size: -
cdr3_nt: TGTGCCATCAGAGGAGCGGGAGCCGATTACGGGGAGCTGTTTTTT
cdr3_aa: CAIRGAGADYGELFF

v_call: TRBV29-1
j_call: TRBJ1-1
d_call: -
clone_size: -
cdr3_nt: TGCAGCGCCCAAGGGGACACGGGAAGGTTTGGAGCTTTCTTT
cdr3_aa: CSAQGDTGRFGAFF

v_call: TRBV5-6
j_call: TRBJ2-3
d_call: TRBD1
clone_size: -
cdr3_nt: TGTGCCAGCAGCTTGCCGGGACAGGGAGGGGATACGCAGTATTTT
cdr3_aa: CASSLPGQGGDTQYF

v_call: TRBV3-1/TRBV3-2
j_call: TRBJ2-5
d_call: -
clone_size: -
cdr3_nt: TGTGCCAGCAGCCAAGATCAGTGGAGTGAGACCCAGTACTTC
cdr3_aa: CASSQDQWSETQYF

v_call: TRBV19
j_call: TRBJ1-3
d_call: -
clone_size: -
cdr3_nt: TGTGCCAGTAGTACAACTTACAGACAGCAAGCCGTAGATTTT
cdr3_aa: CASSTTYRQQAVDF

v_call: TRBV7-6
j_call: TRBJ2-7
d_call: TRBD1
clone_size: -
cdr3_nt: TGTGCCAGCAGTACCGTCACCGGGACAGTTCCCTACGAGCAGTACTTC
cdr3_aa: CASSTVTGTVPYEQYF

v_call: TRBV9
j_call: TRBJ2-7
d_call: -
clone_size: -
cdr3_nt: TGTGCCAGCAGCGCTAGGTCGAGGCGTCCCCGAAAAAACGAGCAGTACTTC
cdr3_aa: CASSARSRRPRKNEQYF

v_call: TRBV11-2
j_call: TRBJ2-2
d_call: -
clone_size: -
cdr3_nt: TGTGCCAGCAGCTTGAGAACAGGAGGGCCCGGGGAGCTGTTTTTT
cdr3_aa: CASSLRTGGPGELFF

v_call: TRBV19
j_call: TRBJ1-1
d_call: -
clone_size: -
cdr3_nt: TGTGCCAGTACCAGGGGAGGGATGGGGGGACACACTGAAGCTTTCTTT
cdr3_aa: CASTRGGMGGHTEAFF

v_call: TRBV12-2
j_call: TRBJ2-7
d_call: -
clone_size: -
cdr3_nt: TGTGCAAGTCGCTGCGCTCCACCCCCAGGGCCTTCCTACGAGCAGTACTTC
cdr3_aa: CASRCAPPPGPSYEQYF

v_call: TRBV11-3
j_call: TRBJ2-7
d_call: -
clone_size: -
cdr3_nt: TGTGCCAGCAGCTTAGATCCTAGCGTCTCCTACGAGCAGTACTTC
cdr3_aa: CASSLDPSVSYEQYF

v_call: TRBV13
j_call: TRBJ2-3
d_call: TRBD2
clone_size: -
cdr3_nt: TGTGCCAGCAGCTTATGGGTGGGGGGGGAAACAGATACGCAGTATTTT
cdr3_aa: CASSLWVGGETDTQYF